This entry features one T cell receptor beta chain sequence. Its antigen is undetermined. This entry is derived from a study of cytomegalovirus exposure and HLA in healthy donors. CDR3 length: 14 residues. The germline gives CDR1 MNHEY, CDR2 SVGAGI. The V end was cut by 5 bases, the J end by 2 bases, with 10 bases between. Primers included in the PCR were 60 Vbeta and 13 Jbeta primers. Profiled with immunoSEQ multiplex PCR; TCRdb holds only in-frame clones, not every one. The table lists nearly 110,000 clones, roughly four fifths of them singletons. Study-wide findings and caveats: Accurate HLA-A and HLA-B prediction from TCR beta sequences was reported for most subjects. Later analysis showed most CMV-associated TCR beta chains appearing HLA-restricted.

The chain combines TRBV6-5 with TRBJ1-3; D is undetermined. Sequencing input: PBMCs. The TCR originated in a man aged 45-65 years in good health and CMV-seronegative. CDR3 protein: CASSPLGAGNTIYF. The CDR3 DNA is TGTGCCAGCAGTCCCCTCGGTGCTGGAAACACCATATATTTT.